These T cell receptor beta chains were read from a single sample in a study of blood T cell repertoires in COVID-19. Sequencing was performed with immunoSEQ multiplex PCR; in TCRdb, only in-frame clones are kept and a portion is missing. The table records 55,000 to 80,000 clones, 83% of them present only once. The specimen was peripheral blood. These receptors all stem from a human donor in a cohort sampled during active COVID-19. Both conserved end residues are part of each CDR3. Fields, in order: J gene, clone size, V gene, D gene, CDR3 DNA, CDR3 protein. The D gene is left open where the match is weak. Size is omitted from some rows. Given values are once, few, many or a class for expanded clones.

j_call: TRBJ2-5
clone_size: .
v_call: TRBV7-2
d_call: TRBD2
cdr3_nt: TGTGCCAGCAGCTCGTACTCTAGCGGGGGGAGGGGAGAGACCCAGTACTTC
cdr3_aa: CASSSYSSGGRGETQYF

j_call: TRBJ1-5
clone_size: few
v_call: TRBV12-5
d_call: .
cdr3_nt: TGTGCTAGTGGTTTGGAATCTAATCAGCCCCAGCATTTT
cdr3_aa: CASGLESNQPQHF

j_call: TRBJ1-2
clone_size: few
v_call: TRBV10-3
d_call: .
cdr3_nt: TGTGCCATCAGTGCGATACCCGGGTTTGAGGGCTACACCTTC
cdr3_aa: CAISAIPGFEGYTF

j_call: TRBJ1-2
clone_size: .
v_call: TRBV5-5
d_call: .
cdr3_nt: TGTGCCAGCAGCTTGACCGGGAACAACTATGGCTACACCTTC
cdr3_aa: CASSLTGNNYGYTF

j_call: TRBJ2-7
clone_size: .
v_call: TRBV19
d_call: .
cdr3_nt: TGTGCCAGTGGGGCCCCAGCCAGCAGTCCCCACGAGCAGTACTTC
cdr3_aa: CASGAPASSPHEQYF

j_call: TRBJ2-5
clone_size: .
v_call: TRBV9
d_call: .
cdr3_nt: TGTGCCAGCAGCGTAGGAGGTGAGACCCAGTACTTC
cdr3_aa: CASSVGGETQYF

j_call: TRBJ1-4
clone_size: .
v_call: TRBV5-1
d_call: .
cdr3_nt: TGCGCCAGCAGCTTGGCCGGGGTTTTCAGTGAAAAACTGTTTTTT
cdr3_aa: CASSLAGVFSEKLFF

j_call: TRBJ2-1
clone_size: .
v_call: TRBV2
d_call: .
cdr3_nt: TGTGCCAGCAGGAATATACTAGATCCCTACAATGAGCAGTTCTTC
cdr3_aa: CASRNILDPYNEQFF

j_call: TRBJ2-5
clone_size: .
v_call: TRBV27
d_call: TRBD2
cdr3_nt: TGTGCCAGCAGTCCCGCGGGAGGCGGGGGGCGGGAGACCCAGTACTTC
cdr3_aa: CASSPAGGGGRETQYF

j_call: TRBJ2-2
clone_size: .
v_call: TRBV5-8
d_call: TRBD1
cdr3_nt: TGTGCCAGCAGCCCCCGGGACAGGGGGACCACCGGGGAGCTGTTTTTT
cdr3_aa: CASSPRDRGTTGELFF

j_call: TRBJ1-2
clone_size: .
v_call: TRBV7-2
d_call: .
cdr3_nt: TGTGCCAGCAGCTTAGACGTTTCCAGGGGAGACTATGGCTACACCTTC
cdr3_aa: CASSLDVSRGDYGYTF

j_call: TRBJ2-7
clone_size: .
v_call: TRBV2
d_call: TRBD2
cdr3_nt: TGTGCCAGCAGGGAGGCCCCAGCGGGGGGGCAATACGAGCAGTACTTC
cdr3_aa: CASREAPAGGQYEQYF

j_call: TRBJ2-7
clone_size: .
v_call: TRBV6-5
d_call: .
cdr3_nt: TGTGCCAGCATCGACAGTACCTACGAGCAGTACTTC
cdr3_aa: CASIDSTYEQYF

j_call: TRBJ2-5
clone_size: few
v_call: TRBV9
d_call: .
cdr3_nt: TGTGCCAGCAGCGTAAACGCTCGGGAGACCCAGTACTTC
cdr3_aa: CASSVNARETQYF

j_call: TRBJ1-3
clone_size: .
v_call: TRBV6-6
d_call: TRBD1
cdr3_nt: TGTGCCAGCAGTCGGGACAGCTCTGGAAACACCATATATTTT
cdr3_aa: CASSRDSSGNTIYF

j_call: TRBJ2-7
clone_size: .
v_call: TRBV30
d_call: TRBD1
cdr3_nt: TGTGCCTGGGACCCGGGACAGGGAACCTACGAGCAGTACTTC
cdr3_aa: CAWDPGQGTYEQYF

j_call: TRBJ2-7
clone_size: .
v_call: TRBV6-1
d_call: .
cdr3_nt: TGTGCCAGCAGTGAAATTGCGCCCGGGACCTACGAGCAGTACTTC
cdr3_aa: CASSEIAPGTYEQYF

j_call: TRBJ2-2
clone_size: few
v_call: TRBV11-2
d_call: TRBD2
cdr3_nt: TGTGCCAGCAGCTCCCGGACTAGCGGGGGGACAAACACCGGGGAGCTGTTTTTT
cdr3_aa: CASSSRTSGGTNTGELFF

j_call: TRBJ1-1
clone_size: .
v_call: TRBV10-3
d_call: .
cdr3_nt: TGTGCCACCACAGGGATAAACACTGAAGCTTTCTTT
cdr3_aa: CATTGINTEAFF

j_call: TRBJ2-2
clone_size: .
v_call: TRBV18
d_call: .
cdr3_nt: TGTGCCAGCTCAACTAGTTCGTTTAACACCGGGGAGCTGTTTTTT
cdr3_aa: CASSTSSFNTGELFF

j_call: TRBJ1-3
clone_size: .
v_call: TRBV5-5
d_call: TRBD1
cdr3_nt: TGTGCCAGCAGCACCGACAGGGCTGGAAACACCATATATTTT
cdr3_aa: CASSTDRAGNTIYF

j_call: TRBJ2-3
clone_size: .
v_call: TRBV6-5
d_call: .
cdr3_nt: TGTGCCAGCAGTTACGGGGAGCCCCACACAGATACGCAGTATTTT
cdr3_aa: CASSYGEPHTDTQYF

j_call: TRBJ2-3
clone_size: .
v_call: TRBV9
d_call: TRBD2
cdr3_nt: TGTGCCAGCAGCCACCAAACTAGCGGGGGGGCCGGAGGTGATACGCAGTATTTT
cdr3_aa: CASSHQTSGGAGGDTQYF

j_call: TRBJ1-3
clone_size: .
v_call: TRBV5-6
d_call: .
cdr3_nt: TGTGCCAGCAGCTTGTGGTACAGGGAGTATAGGAACACCATATATTTT
cdr3_aa: CASSLWYREYRNTIYF

j_call: TRBJ2-1
clone_size: .
v_call: TRBV7-2
d_call: TRBD2
cdr3_nt: TGTGCCAGCAGCTTAGACCCTACTAGCGCCCAAATTAAGCAGTTCTTC
cdr3_aa: CASSLDPTSAQIKQFF

j_call: TRBJ1-2
clone_size: .
v_call: TRBV30
d_call: .
cdr3_nt: TGTGCCTGGACCGTCGAGGGAATATATGGCTACACCTTC
cdr3_aa: CAWTVEGIYGYTF

j_call: TRBJ1-1
clone_size: medium-sized
v_call: TRBV5-1
d_call: .
cdr3_nt: TGCGCCAGCAGCTTAGGCAGGGTGAACACTGAAGCTTTCTTT
cdr3_aa: CASSLGRVNTEAFF

j_call: TRBJ2-7
clone_size: .
v_call: TRBV5-8
d_call: .
cdr3_nt: TGTGCCAGCAGCCCCATGGGAGGTTTCCTCAACGAGCAGTACTTC
cdr3_aa: CASSPMGGFLNEQYF

j_call: TRBJ1-6
clone_size: .
v_call: TRBV7-6
d_call: .
cdr3_nt: TGTGCCAGCAGCCCGCGACAGAGACTCTCCTATAATTCACCCCTCCACTTT
cdr3_aa: CASSPRQRLSYNSPLHF

j_call: TRBJ1-1
clone_size: .
v_call: TRBV27
d_call: .
cdr3_nt: TGTGCCAGCAGTTTATCGTCTCAGGGTAGCACTGAAGCTTTCTTT
cdr3_aa: CASSLSSQGSTEAFF

j_call: TRBJ2-5
clone_size: .
v_call: TRBV7-8
d_call: .
cdr3_nt: TGTGCCAGCAGCTTATTCAGGTTCCAAGAGACCCAGTACTTC
cdr3_aa: CASSLFRFQETQYF

j_call: TRBJ1-2
clone_size: .
v_call: TRBV6-5
d_call: .
cdr3_nt: TGTGCCAGCAGTTACCTAAGGCAGGCCACGACGGGCTACACCTTC
cdr3_aa: CASSYLRQATTGYTF

j_call: TRBJ2-3
clone_size: .
v_call: TRBV3-1/TRBV3-2
d_call: TRBD2
cdr3_nt: TGTGCCAGCAGCCAAGCGGGGGGGGGCACAGATACGCAGTATTTT
cdr3_aa: CASSQAGGGTDTQYF

j_call: TRBJ1-1
clone_size: .
v_call: TRBV6-5
d_call: .
cdr3_nt: TGTGCCAGCAGTTACTCTCCGCAGGCGAACACTGAAGCTTTCTTT
cdr3_aa: CASSYSPQANTEAFF

j_call: TRBJ2-7
clone_size: .
v_call: TRBV5-1
d_call: .
cdr3_nt: TGCGCCAGTACCGGCGGGACAGCCTACGAGCAGTACTTC
cdr3_aa: CASTGGTAYEQYF

j_call: TRBJ2-7
clone_size: .
v_call: TRBV7-9
d_call: .
cdr3_nt: TGTGCCAGCAGTCCTCACGGGGACGAGCAGTACTTC
cdr3_aa: CASSPHGDEQYF

j_call: TRBJ1-2
clone_size: .
v_call: TRBV28
d_call: .
cdr3_nt: TGTGCCAGCAGCCCTCGAGGCGCGGGCTATGGCTACACCTTC
cdr3_aa: CASSPRGAGYGYTF

j_call: TRBJ1-2
clone_size: .
v_call: TRBV6-2/TRBV6-3
d_call: .
cdr3_nt: TGTGCCAGCAGTTACACCCTCTTGGAGGGAGGAAACTATGGCTACACCTTC
cdr3_aa: CASSYTLLEGGNYGYTF

j_call: TRBJ1-1
clone_size: .
v_call: TRBV15
d_call: .
cdr3_nt: TGTGCCACCAGCAGCGAAGCGAACACTGAAGCTTTCTTT
cdr3_aa: CATSSEANTEAFF

j_call: TRBJ1-2
clone_size: .
v_call: TRBV6-5
d_call: TRBD1
cdr3_nt: TGTGCCAGCAGACCCTCGGGACAGGTTAACTATGGCTACACCTTC
cdr3_aa: CASRPSGQVNYGYTF

j_call: TRBJ1-2
clone_size: .
v_call: TRBV12-3/TRBV12-4
d_call: .
cdr3_nt: TGTGCCAGCAGGTCGACAGAAACCTATGGCTACACCTTC
cdr3_aa: CASRSTETYGYTF

j_call: TRBJ1-2
clone_size: .
v_call: TRBV4-1
d_call: TRBD1
cdr3_nt: TGCGCCAGCAGCCAGACGGGACAGGGAAACTATGGCTACACCTTC
cdr3_aa: CASSQTGQGNYGYTF

j_call: TRBJ1-6
clone_size: .
v_call: TRBV4-1
d_call: .
cdr3_nt: TGCGCCAGCAGCCAAGTCAAGGTACCAGGAGGATCACCCCTCCACTTT
cdr3_aa: CASSQVKVPGGSPLHF

j_call: TRBJ2-2
clone_size: few
v_call: TRBV4-2
d_call: TRBD1
cdr3_nt: TGTGCCAGCAGCCCCACCGGGACAGGGAACACCGGGGAGCTGTTTTTT
cdr3_aa: CASSPTGTGNTGELFF

j_call: TRBJ2-7
clone_size: few
v_call: TRBV5-1
d_call: TRBD2
cdr3_nt: TGCGCCAGCAGCTTCCTTCCCGGGGGGACCTCCTACGAGCAGTACTTC
cdr3_aa: CASSFLPGGTSYEQYF

j_call: TRBJ1-5
clone_size: .
v_call: TRBV7-2
d_call: TRBD1
cdr3_nt: TGTGCCAGCAGCGTAGGGACAGGGAATCAGCCCCAGCATTTT
cdr3_aa: CASSVGTGNQPQHF

j_call: TRBJ2-7
clone_size: .
v_call: TRBV11-2
d_call: TRBD1
cdr3_nt: TGTGCCAGCAGCTTAGGATTTGCACAGGGGGCGCGGGAGCAGTACTTC
cdr3_aa: CASSLGFAQGAREQYF

j_call: TRBJ1-3
clone_size: .
v_call: TRBV5-6
d_call: TRBD1
cdr3_nt: TGTGCCAGCAGCCTCCTCGACAGGGACGCAGGAAACACCATATATTTT
cdr3_aa: CASSLLDRDAGNTIYF

j_call: TRBJ2-1
clone_size: few
v_call: TRBV7-2
d_call: TRBD2
cdr3_nt: TGTGCCAGCAGCTTAGGGCGGGGCGGGAGCAATGAGCAGTTCTTC
cdr3_aa: CASSLGRGGSNEQFF

j_call: TRBJ2-3
clone_size: .
v_call: TRBV7-2
d_call: TRBD2
cdr3_nt: TGTGCCAGCAGCCCTCCCCTAGCGGGGGAGACAGATACGCAGTATTTT
cdr3_aa: CASSPPLAGETDTQYF

j_call: TRBJ1-2
clone_size: .
v_call: TRBV18
d_call: .
cdr3_nt: TGTGCCAGCTCACCTCAGGGGTTTGGCTACACCTTC
cdr3_aa: CASSPQGFGYTF

j_call: TRBJ2-6
clone_size: .
v_call: TRBV7-6
d_call: .
cdr3_nt: TGTGCCAGCAGCCCCGGAGGAGCGAGCTCTGGGGCCAACGTCCTGACTTTC
cdr3_aa: CASSPGGASSGANVLTF

j_call: TRBJ1-2
clone_size: .
v_call: TRBV30
d_call: .
cdr3_nt: TGTGCCTGGAGGGGGACGCCATTGGGGGGATTTCACTATGGCTACACCTTC
cdr3_aa: CAWRGTPLGGFHYGYTF

j_call: TRBJ2-1
clone_size: once
v_call: TRBV3-1/TRBV3-2
d_call: TRBD2
cdr3_nt: TGTGCCAGCAGCAAACTAGCGGATGAGCAGTTCTTC
cdr3_aa: CASSKLADEQFF

j_call: TRBJ2-1
clone_size: .
v_call: TRBV13
d_call: TRBD2
cdr3_nt: TGTGCCAGCAGCTCCCCGACTAGCGGGGATGAGCAGTTCTTC
cdr3_aa: CASSSPTSGDEQFF

j_call: TRBJ1-2
clone_size: .
v_call: TRBV12-3/TRBV12-4
d_call: TRBD1
cdr3_nt: TGTGCCAGCAGGCCGACAGGGCCCTATGGCTACACCTTC
cdr3_aa: CASRPTGPYGYTF

j_call: TRBJ2-1
clone_size: .
v_call: TRBV2
d_call: TRBD2
cdr3_nt: TGTGCCAGCAGGGCCTTGGGCGGGGGATACAATGAGCAGTTCTTC
cdr3_aa: CASRALGGGYNEQFF

j_call: TRBJ2-7
clone_size: .
v_call: TRBV7-9
d_call: .
cdr3_nt: TGTGCCAGCAGCCCTCGACAGCACTCCTACGAGCAGTACTTC
cdr3_aa: CASSPRQHSYEQYF

j_call: TRBJ2-3
clone_size: .
v_call: TRBV5-1
d_call: TRBD2
cdr3_nt: TGCGCCAGCAGCTTCATCTCCCTGACTAGCGGGGATACGCAGTATTTT
cdr3_aa: CASSFISLTSGDTQYF

j_call: TRBJ2-5
clone_size: .
v_call: TRBV4-2
d_call: TRBD2
cdr3_nt: TGTGCCAGCAGCCAACTGACTAGCGGTCGCCAAGAGACCCAGTACTTC
cdr3_aa: CASSQLTSGRQETQYF